The rows below give T cell receptor beta chains drawn from one sample of a study of graft-versus-host responses after intestinal transplantation. These receptors lack a known antigen. TCRdb keeps only in-frame clones here, not all; method: immunoSEQ multiplex PCR. In the table there are around 78,000 clones, 87% of which are singletons. Sequenced here: unstimulated CD8+ T cells sorted from spleen or lymph node cells, sampled before transplant. The source of these receptors is a human donor who was the organ donor for an intestinal transplant. The CDR3 runs from the conserved cysteine through the conserved F or W. A D gene is named only where the DNA matches it firmly. Where a row states a size, it is once, few, many or the class of an expanded clone; other rows omit it.

size | D | J | V | CDR3 | DNA
. | TRBD1 | TRBJ1-6 | TRBV30 | CAWKTTGAYSPLHF | TGTGCCTGGAAAACTACAGGGGCCTATTCACCCCTCCACTTT
. | . | TRBJ2-2 | TRBV25-1 | CASSVRDLNTGELFF | TGTGCCAGCAGTGTGAGGGACTTGAACACCGGGGAGCTGTTTTTT
once | . | TRBJ2-3 | TRBV27 | CASSLSSPDTQYF | TGTGCCAGCAGTTTATCGTCCCCAGATACGCAGTATTTT
. | TRBD2 | TRBJ2-7 | TRBV18 | CASSLAGRNSSYEQYF | TGTGCCAGCTCACTCGCCGGGAGGAACAGCTCCTACGAGCAGTACTTC
. | . | TRBJ2-1 | TRBV9 | CASSVNSGNEQFF | TGTGCCAGCAGCGTCAACTCGGGGAATGAGCAGTTCTTC
once | . | TRBJ2-6 | TRBV5-3 | CARSPRTAFSGANVLTF | TGTGCCAGAAGTCCCCGGACGGCATTCTCTGGGGCCAACGTCCTGACTTTC
. | . | TRBJ1-3 | TRBV30 | CAWSVASGGNTIYF | TGTGCCTGGAGTGTAGCAAGTGGTGGAAACACCATATATTTT
. | . | TRBJ2-3 | TRBV10-3 | CAITRGAPGDTQYF | TGTGCCATCACCAGGGGAGCTCCGGGAGATACGCAGTATTTT
. | . | TRBJ2-1 | TRBV2 | CASIQGPVKFF | TGTGCCAGCATCCAAGGTCCGGTAAAGTTCTTC
few | . | TRBJ1-1 | TRBV7-9 | CASSLASNEAFF | TGTGCCAGCAGCTTAGCATCGAATGAAGCTTTCTTT
once | . | TRBJ1-1 | TRBV27 | CASSSGTVNTEAFF | TGTGCCAGCAGTTCCGGGACGGTTAACACTGAAGCTTTCTTT
. | TRBD1 | TRBJ1-1 | TRBV27 | CASSFAGGGHTEAFF | TGTGCCAGCAGTTTTGCAGGGGGCGGGCACACTGAAGCTTTCTTT
once | . | TRBJ2-1 | TRBV5-1 | CASSLVLGAMHEQFF | TGCGCCAGCAGCTTGGTTCTGGGGGCGATGCATGAGCAGTTCTTC
. | . | TRBJ2-3 | TRBV4-1 | CASSQEADTQYF | TGCGCCAGCAGCCAAGAAGCCGATACGCAGTATTTT
. | TRBD2 | TRBJ2-2 | TRBV7-2 | CASSLAIGRLAGRHRELFF | TGTGCCAGCAGCTTAGCGATCGGTCGGCTAGCGGGGAGACACCGGGAGCTGTTTTTT
. | TRBD1 | TRBJ1-6 | TRBV7-2 | CASSSQGGNGPYSPLHF | TGTGCCAGCAGCTCCCAGGGGGGGAATGGCCCCTATTCACCCCTCCACTTT
once | TRBD2 | TRBJ2-7 | TRBV2 | CASSELAGDPFVQYF | TGTGCCAGCAGTGAGCTAGCGGGGGACCCTTTTGTGCAGTACTTC
. | TRBD1 | TRBJ1-2 | TRBV7-9 | CASSFGTGGNYGYTF | TGTGCCAGCAGCTTTGGGACAGGGGGCAACTATGGCTACACCTTC
once | TRBD1 | TRBJ2-1 | TRBV10-2 | CASAMVGDSSYNEQFF | TGCGCCAGCGCGATGGTAGGGGACAGCTCCTACAATGAGCAGTTCTTC
. | . | TRBJ2-5 | TRBV18 | CASSPRLGSQYF | TGTGCCAGCTCACCACGCCTAGGTAGCCAGTACTTC
. | . | TRBJ2-7 | TRBV5-4 | CASSEDQGYSVSYEQYF | TGTGCCAGCAGCGAGGACCAGGGTTACTCGGTCTCATACGAGCAGTACTTC
. | TRBD1 | TRBJ2-7 | TRBV5-4 | CASSLDRAGEQYF | TGTGCCAGCAGCCTGGACAGGGCAGGGGAGCAGTACTTC
. | TRBD2 | TRBJ2-1 | TRBV11-2 | CASSLDQWGGDYNEQFF | TGTGCCAGCAGCTTAGATCAGTGGGGGGGGGACTACAATGAGCAGTTCTTC
. | TRBD2 | TRBJ2-7 | TRBV7-9 | CATSSKRGVAYEQYF | TGTGCCACTAGTTCCAAGCGGGGGGTAGCCTACGAGCAGTACTTC
. | . | TRBJ2-5 | TRBV7-3 | CASSLSPGGVETQYF | TGTGCCAGCAGCTTATCACCAGGAGGGGTAGAGACCCAGTACTTC
. | . | TRBJ1-2 | TRBV28 | CASSLSRYGYTF | TGTGCCAGCAGTTTATCGCGGTATGGCTACACCTTC
. | . | TRBJ1-1 | TRBV9 | CASSVGQGPTEAFF | TGTGCCAGCAGCGTAGGGCAGGGACCCACTGAAGCTTTCTTT
. | . | TRBJ2-1 | TRBV27 | CASSLVESHEQFF | TGTGCCAGCAGTTTGGTAGAGTCCCATGAGCAGTTCTTC
. | TRBD1 | TRBJ1-2 | TRBV7-2 | CASSSPRQGGNYGYTF | TGTGCCAGCAGCTCACCAAGACAGGGAGGCAACTATGGCTACACCTTC
. | . | TRBJ2-7 | TRBV29-1 | CSVVEGPYEQYF | TGCAGCGTTGTGGAGGGCCCCTACGAGCAGTACTTC
. | . | TRBJ1-1 | TRBV7-9 | CASSPQVTEAFF | TGTGCCAGCAGCCCACAGGTCACTGAAGCTTTCTTT
. | . | TRBJ2-7 | TRBV6-1 | CASGWTVSYEQYF | TGTGCCAGCGGATGGACTGTCTCCTACGAGCAGTACTTC
. | TRBD1 | TRBJ1-6 | TRBV27 | CASSQQGFTLHF | TGTGCCAGCAGTCAACAGGGGTTTACCCTCCACTTT
once | . | TRBJ1-1 | TRBV11-2 | CASSSPGRGWNTEAFF | TGTGCCAGCAGCTCCCCGGGGCGGGGATGGAACACTGAAGCTTTCTTT
. | TRBD1 | TRBJ1-3 | TRBV6-1 | CASSVYAGGGNTIYF | TGTGCCAGCAGTGTGTATGCAGGGGGAGGAAACACCATATATTTT
. | . | TRBJ2-7 | TRBV27 | CASSLGRAPYEQYF | TGTGCCAGCAGTTTAGGCAGGGCTCCCTACGAGCAGTACTTC
. | . | TRBJ2-1 | TRBV10-3 | CAIRALSSYNEQFF | TGTGCCATCAGGGCTCTAAGCTCCTACAATGAGCAGTTCTTC
once | TRBD1 | TRBJ1-6 | TRBV5-1 | CASRGRTGNSPLHF | TGCGCCAGCCGTGGCCGGACAGGGAATTCACCCCTCCACTTT
. | . | TRBJ2-7 | TRBV30 | CAWSVSHSYEQYF | TGTGCCTGGAGTGTCAGCCACTCCTACGAGCAGTACTTC
. | TRBD2 | TRBJ2-7 | TRBV27 | CASSSRTSEPLEEQYF | TGTGCCAGCAGTTCACGGACTAGCGAGCCACTAGAGGAGCAGTACTTC
. | TRBD2 | TRBJ2-5 | TRBV5-6 | CASVLAGGQGTQYF | TGTGCCAGCGTTCTAGCGGGGGGACAAGGGACCCAGTACTTC
. | . | TRBJ2-7 | TRBV5-4 | CASSSPDIYEQYF | TGTGCCAGCAGCTCCCCGGACATCTACGAGCAGTACTTC
. | TRBD2 | TRBJ2-1 | TRBV4-1 | CASSQGSGGASEQFF | TGCGCCAGCAGCCAAGGGAGCGGGGGGGCCTCTGAGCAGTTCTTC
. | . | TRBJ2-1 | TRBV4-1 | CASSQDNGGYYNEQFF | TGCGCCAGCAGCCAAGATAACGGGGGTTACTACAATGAGCAGTTCTTC
once | TRBD1 | TRBJ1-2 | TRBV9 | CASSQGGHGYTF | TGTGCCAGCAGCCAAGGGGGCCATGGCTACACCTTC
. | TRBD2 | TRBJ2-5 | TRBV2 | CASWGTSGEETQYF | TGTGCCAGCTGGGGCACTAGCGGAGAAGAGACCCAGTACTTC